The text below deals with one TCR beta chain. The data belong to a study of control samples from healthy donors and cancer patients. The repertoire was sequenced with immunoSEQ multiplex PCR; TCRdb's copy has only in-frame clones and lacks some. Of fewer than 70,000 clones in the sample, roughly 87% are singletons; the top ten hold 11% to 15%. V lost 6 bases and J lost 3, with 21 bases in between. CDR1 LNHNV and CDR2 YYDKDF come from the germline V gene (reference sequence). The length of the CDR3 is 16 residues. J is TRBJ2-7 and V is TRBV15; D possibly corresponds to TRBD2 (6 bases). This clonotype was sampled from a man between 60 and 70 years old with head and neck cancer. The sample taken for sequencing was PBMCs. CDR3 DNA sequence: TGTGCCACCAGAAACACGCCGGGGGTGTTCGTCTACGAGCAGTACTTC. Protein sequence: CATRNTPGVFVYEQYF.